This T cell receptor beta chain was observed in a study of cytomegalovirus exposure and HLA in healthy donors. General study points: Upon later analysis, TCR association rates were observed to vary by HLA locus, being highest for DRB1 and lowest for HLA-C.

Germline CDR1 SGHAT, CDR2 FQNNGV. This CDR3 has 15 amino acids. V shed 1 base and J shed 3 bases, with 13 bases lying between them. PCR was performed using 60 Vbeta and 13 Jbeta primers. Only in-frame clones appear in the TCRdb table, and some are missing; sequencing was by immunoSEQ multiplex PCR. The table lists 200,000 to 250,000 clones, 75% to 90% of them singletons. A note on this clone: Its antigen is still unknown.

Sequences were obtained from PBMCs. This chain joins TRBV11-2 and TRBJ2-7; D is perhaps TRBD1 (6 bases). This receptor was obtained from a woman aged 18-35 years in good health and CMV-seronegative. Here the CDR3 reads CASSLGTGSFYEQYF. The CDR3, as DNA: TGTGCCAGCAGCTTAGGTACAGGGAGTTTCTACGAGCAGTACTTC.